These 20 T cell receptor beta chains came from one sample sequenced in a study of blood T cell repertoires in COVID-19. The method was immunoSEQ multiplex PCR; TCRdb's version includes in-frame clones alone and lacks a portion of them. The sample has about 49,000 clones, 70% to 90% seen once. The sequenced material came from peripheral blood. Receptors originate from a human donor in a cohort sampled during active COVID-19.

The chain combines TRBV7-2 with TRBJ2-2; D call uncertain. This CDR3 is 14 amino acids long. Germline values: CDR1 SGHTA, CDR2 FQGNSA. The ends were cut back, 1 base at V and 5 bases at J, with 8 bases in the middle. CDR3 sequence (DNA): TGTGCCAGCAGCTTAGGGCTGGAGACCGGGGAGCTGTTTTTT. Amino acids: CASSLGLETGELFF.

The chain uses TRBV7-7 and TRBJ2-5; TRBD2 matches 9 bases. Losses at the gene ends were 2 bases for V and 2 bases for J; bases not matched to a gene: 3. Germline V CDR1 and CDR2: SSHAT, FNYEAQ (reference sequence). This CDR3 contains 15 residues. CDR3 amino acids: CASSLLAGLQETQYF. The CDR3 DNA follows: TGTGCCAGCAGCTTACTAGCGGGATTACAAGAGACCCAGTACTTC.

V usage is TRBV7-2 and J usage is TRBJ2-7; TRBD1 matches at 9 bases. CDR3 size: 19 residues. Germline CDR1 and CDR2: SGHTA and FQGNSA. With V trimmed by 5 bases and J by 3 bases, 20 bases remained unmatched. Written as DNA, the CDR3 is TGTGCCAGCAGCAGACGTACCGGGACAGGGTTTGGGTTTGGCTACGAGCAGTACTTC. Amino acid sequence: CASSRRTGTGFGFGYEQYF.

The chain has TRBV9 and TRBJ2-5, with TRBD1 matching 7 bases. Germline CDR1 is SGDLS and CDR2 is YYNGEE. The CDR3 totals 14 residues. The J segment lost 10 bases and the V segment lost 0 bases, leaving 9 bases of the junction unmatched. CDR3 in amino acids: CASSVGDPGGDQYF. The CDR3 DNA sequence: TGTGCCAGCAGCGTAGGTGACCCAGGGGGAGACCAGTACTTC.

The chain has TRBV10-3 and TRBJ1-2, with TRBD1 matching over 8 bases. Trimming cost V 7 bases and J 4 bases; bases outside gene matches: 5. This CDR3 comprises 13 residues. Germline V lookup: CDR1 ENHRY, CDR2 SYGVKD. The CDR3: CAITDRGGYGYTF. CDR3 coding DNA: TGTGCCATCACAGACAGGGGAGGCTATGGCTACACCTTC.

The chain carries TRBV12-3 or TRBV12-4 and TRBJ1-2; possibly TRBD1 for D (5 bases). The germline V and J ends were trimmed by 2 bases and 3 bases, with 7 bases remaining between them. This CDR3 comprises 13 residues. The chain's CDR3 is CASSLWGDYGYTF. For the CDR3, the DNA is TGTGCCAGCAGTTTATGGGGCGACTATGGCTACACCTTC.

This rearrangement joins TRBV5-1 to TRBJ2-7; TRBD1 agrees at 9 bases. In germline, CDR1 is SGHRS, CDR2 YFSETQ. The trim removed 4 bases at V and 2 bases at J, leaving 10 bases unmatched. This CDR3 has 16 residues. This CDR3 reads CASSIGGGQGTYEQYF. In DNA form, the CDR3 reads TGCGCCAGCAGCATTGGAGGGGGACAGGGAACCTACGAGCAGTACTTC.

The chain combines TRBV19 with TRBJ1-1; tentative D call: TRBD1 (6 bases). The CDR3 spans 14 residues. The V end was cut by 4 bases, the J end by 4 bases, with 13 bases between. The V gene's germline CDR1 is LNHDA and CDR2 SQIVND (reference sequence). CDR3: CASSSGGSLTEAFF. As DNA, the CDR3 is TGTGCCAGTAGTAGTGGGGGCTCGCTCACTGAAGCTTTCTTT. The complete variable domain, with remaining parts taken from reference TRBV19 and TRBJ1-1, reads DGGITQSPKYLFRKEGQNVTLSCEQNLNHDAMYWYRQDPGQGLRLIYYSQIVNDFQKGDIAEGYSVSREKKESFPLTVTSAQKNPTAFYLCASSSGGSLTEAFFGQGTRLTVV.

This chain links TRBV2 with TRBJ1-2; the D is unclear. The V end was cut by 3 bases, the J end by 0 bases, with 8 bases between. This CDR3 spans 14 amino acids. In germline, CDR1 is SNHLY, CDR2 FYNNEI. The CDR3 nucleotides are TGTGCCAGCAGTGATGGAGAGTCTAACTATGGCTACACCTTC. Protein: CASSDGESNYGYTF.

This clone was seen more than once but under ten times. The chain has TRBV27 and TRBJ1-2, with 9 bases matching TRBD1. Losses at the gene ends were 3 bases for V and 6 bases for J; bases not matched to a gene: 2. CDR1 is MNHEY and CDR2 is SMNVEV in the germline V gene (reference sequence). The CDR3 is 13 amino acids. The CDR3 nucleotides read TGTGCCAGCAGTTTGGGACAGGGTAATGGCTACACCTTC. Protein sequence: CASSLGQGNGYTF.

The gene calls are TRBV6-2 or TRBV6-3 and TRBJ2-5; TRBD2 is a possible D gene (5 bases). The V gene lost 0 bases and the J gene lost 0 bases, with 11 bases spanning the gap. This CDR3 is built from 16 residues. Germline V gives CDR1 MNHEY, CDR2 SVGEGT. DNA for the CDR3: TGTGCCAGCAGTTACTCGAAATTGGGAGACCAAGAGACCCAGTACTTC. Protein product: CASSYSKLGDQETQYF.

This chain links TRBV20-1 with TRBJ1-2; D is unresolved. The CDR3 runs to 11 residues. The germline CDR1 and CDR2 sequences are DFQATT and SNEGSKA (reference sequence). The V end was cut by 6 bases, the J end by 6 bases, with 11 bases between. CDR3 region: CSAGEANGYTF. The CDR3 region has the DNA TGCAGTGCCGGGGAAGCGAATGGCTACACCTTC.

V gene TRBV4-1 combines with J gene TRBJ1-2; no clear D. The germline V and J ends were trimmed by 1 base and 6 bases, with 12 bases remaining between them. Germline V lookup: CDR1 MGHRA, CDR2 YSYEKL. This CDR3 spans 14 amino acids. As DNA, the CDR3 is TGCGCCAGCAGCCAAGCGGGGATGGGCGATGGCTACACCTTC. This gives the protein CASSQAGMGDGYTF.

The gene calls are TRBV19 and TRBJ1-4; D not resolved. The CDR3 covers 11 residues. The germline gives CDR1 LNHDA, CDR2 SQIVND (reference sequence). V shed 3 bases and J shed 8 bases, with 4 bases lying between them. As DNA, the CDR3 is TGTGCCAGTAGTATCAGAGAAAAACTGTTTTTT. Its translation is CASSIREKLFF.

This clone was seen a single time. The V and J genes are TRBV5-1 and TRBJ2-7; TRBD1 aligns across 7 bases. In germline, CDR1 is SGHRS, CDR2 YFSETQ. V lost 0 bases to trimming and J lost 5 bases; unmatched junction nucleotides: 5. CDR3 length: 14 amino acids. The CDR3 sequence is CASSLDRGRNEQYF. The CDR3 nucleotides read TGCGCCAGCAGCTTGGACAGGGGTCGAAACGAGCAGTACTTC. Looking up the rest from reference TRBV5-1 and TRBJ2-7 gives the full variable domain: KAGVTQTPRYLIKTRGQQVTLSCSPISGHRSVSWYQQTPGQGLQFLFEYFSETQRNKGNFPGRFSGRQFSNSRSEMNVSTLELGDSALYLCASSLDRGRNEQYFGPGTRLTVT.

The DNA for the CDR3 is TGTGCCAGCACCAAGAGGGGGACAGGGACCCATGGCACTGAAGCTTTCTTT. This codes for CASTKRGTGTHGTEAFF. The chain carries TRBV2 and TRBJ1-1; 9 nucleotides line up with TRBD1. This CDR3 comprises 17 residues. J gave up 4 bases and V 7 bases, and 16 bases lay outside the gene matches. Germline CDR1 reads SNHLY; CDR2 reads FYNNEI. The full variable domain, with the rest looked up from reference TRBV2 and TRBJ1-1, is EPEVTQTPSHQVTQMGQEVILRCVPISNHLYFYWYRQILGQKVEFLVSFYNNEISEKSEIFDDQFSVERPDGSNFTLKIRSTKLEDSAMYFCASTKRGTGTHGTEAFFGQGTRLTVV.

This chain uses TRBV30 with TRBJ1-1, with TRBD1 as a possible D gene (5 bases). The CDR3 runs 14 residues. V lost 1 base to trimming and J lost 4 bases, with 13 bases between them. Germline V gives CDR1 GTSNPN, CDR2 SVGIG (reference sequence). DNA for the CDR3: TGTGCCTGGAGTGGAGGTCGCGGGGGCACTGAAGCTTTCTTT. It codes for CAWSGGRGGTEAFF.

This chain joins TRBV5-6 and TRBJ1-1; no definite D call. The length of the CDR3 is 12 residues. Germline assignment: CDR1 SGHDT and CDR2 YYEEEE. V gave up 0 bases and J gave up 4 bases, with 4 bases separating them. CDR3 amino acids: CASSLARTEAFF. The CDR3 region has the DNA TGTGCCAGCAGCTTGGCTCGCACTGAAGCTTTCTTT.

This clone was detected only a few times. The chain has TRBV5-4 and TRBJ1-2; 8 bases agree with TRBD1. Trimming removed 4 bases from V and 7 bases from J; junction bases left unmatched: 6. The CDR3 has 13 amino acids. The germline V gene encodes CDR1 SGHNT and CDR2 YYREEE (reference sequence). The CDR3 reads CASSLRGQGGYTF. The CDR3 coding sequence is TGTGCCAGCAGCCTCAGGGGGCAGGGTGGCTACACCTTC. Supplemented by reference TRBV5-4 and TRBJ1-2, the full variable domain reads ETGVTQSPTHLIKTRGQQVTLRCSSQSGHNTVSWYQQALGQGPQFIFQYYREEENGRGNFPPRFSGLQFPNYSSELNVNALELDDSALYLCASSLRGQGGYTFGSGTRLTVV.

J is TRBJ2-3 and V is TRBV7-2; D is ambiguous. V gave up 1 base and J gave up 5 bases, with 16 bases separating them. The germline CDR1 and CDR2 sequences are SGHTA and FQGNSA. The CDR3 is 16 amino acids. For the CDR3, the DNA is TGTGCCAGCAGCTTAGGGTTAAATCGACTTGGAGATACGCAGTATTTT. This gives the protein CASSLGLNRLGDTQYF.